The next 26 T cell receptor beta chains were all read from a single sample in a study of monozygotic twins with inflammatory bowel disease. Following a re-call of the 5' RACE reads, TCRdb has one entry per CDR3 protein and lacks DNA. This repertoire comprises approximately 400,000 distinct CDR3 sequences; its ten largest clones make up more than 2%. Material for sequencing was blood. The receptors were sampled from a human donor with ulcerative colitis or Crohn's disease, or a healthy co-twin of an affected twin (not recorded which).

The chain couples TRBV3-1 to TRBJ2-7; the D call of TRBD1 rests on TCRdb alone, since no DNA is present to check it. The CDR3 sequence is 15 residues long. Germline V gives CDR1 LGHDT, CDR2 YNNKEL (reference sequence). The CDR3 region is CASSQGTGGNHEQYF.

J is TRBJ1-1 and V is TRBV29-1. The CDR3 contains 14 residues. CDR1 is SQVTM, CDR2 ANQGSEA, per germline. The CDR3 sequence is CSVELWRVNTEAFF.

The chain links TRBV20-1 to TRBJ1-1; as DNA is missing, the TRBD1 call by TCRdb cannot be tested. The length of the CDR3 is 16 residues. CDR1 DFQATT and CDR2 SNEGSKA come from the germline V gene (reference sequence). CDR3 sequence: CSATQPGTGWNTEAFF.

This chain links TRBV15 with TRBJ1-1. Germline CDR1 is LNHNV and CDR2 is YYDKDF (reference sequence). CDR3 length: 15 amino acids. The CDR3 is CATSRDLLRNTEAFF.

CDR3 in amino acids: CASSYDRGGFAEAFF. The V gene is TRBV7-9, the J gene TRBJ1-1; TCRdb reports TRBD1, a call that lacks DNA to check it against. CDR1 SEHNR and CDR2 FQNEAQ come from the germline V gene (reference sequence). The CDR3 consists of 15 residues.

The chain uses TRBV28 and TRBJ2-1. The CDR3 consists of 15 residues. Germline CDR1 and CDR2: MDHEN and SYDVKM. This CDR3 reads CASSSPGITGNEQFF.

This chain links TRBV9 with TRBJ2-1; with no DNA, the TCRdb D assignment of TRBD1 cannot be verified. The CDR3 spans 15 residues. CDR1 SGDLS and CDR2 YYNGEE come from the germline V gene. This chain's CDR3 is CASSSGRILGNEQFF.

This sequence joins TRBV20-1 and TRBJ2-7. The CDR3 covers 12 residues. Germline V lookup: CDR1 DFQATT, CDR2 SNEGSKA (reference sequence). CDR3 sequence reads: CSVKIGPYEQYF.

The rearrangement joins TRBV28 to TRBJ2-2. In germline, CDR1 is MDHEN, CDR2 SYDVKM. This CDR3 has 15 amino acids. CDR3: CASSSTIPNTGELFF. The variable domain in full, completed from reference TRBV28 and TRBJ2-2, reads DVKVTQSSRYLVKRTGEKVFLECVQDMDHENMFWYRQDPGLGLRLIYFSYDVKMKEKGDIPEGYSVSREKKERFSLILESASTNQTSMYLCASSSTIPNTGELFFGEGSRLTVL.

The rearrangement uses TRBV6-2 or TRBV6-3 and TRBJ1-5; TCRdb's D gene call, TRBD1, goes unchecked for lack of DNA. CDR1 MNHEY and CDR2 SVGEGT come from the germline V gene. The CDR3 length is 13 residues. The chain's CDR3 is CASSYPGDQPQHF.

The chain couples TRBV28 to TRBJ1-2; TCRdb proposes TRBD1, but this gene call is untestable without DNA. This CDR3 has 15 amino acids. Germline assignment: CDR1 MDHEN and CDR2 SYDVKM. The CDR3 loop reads CASSPGGTGGVGYTF.

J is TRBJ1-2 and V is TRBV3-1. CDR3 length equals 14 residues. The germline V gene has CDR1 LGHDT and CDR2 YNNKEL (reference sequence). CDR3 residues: CASSRAQGSYGYTF.

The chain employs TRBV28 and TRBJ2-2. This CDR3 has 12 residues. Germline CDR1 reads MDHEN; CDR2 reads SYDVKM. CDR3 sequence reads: CASSSFHWELFF.

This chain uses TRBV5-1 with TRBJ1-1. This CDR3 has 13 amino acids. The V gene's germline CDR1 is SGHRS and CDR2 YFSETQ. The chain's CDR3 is CASSLLVGAEAFF. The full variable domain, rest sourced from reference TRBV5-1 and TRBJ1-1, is KAGVTQTPRYLIKTRGQQVTLSCSPISGHRSVSWYQQTPGQGLQFLFEYFSETQRNKGNFPGRFSGRQFSNSRSEMNVSTLELGDSALYLCASSLLVGAEAFFGQGTRLTVV.

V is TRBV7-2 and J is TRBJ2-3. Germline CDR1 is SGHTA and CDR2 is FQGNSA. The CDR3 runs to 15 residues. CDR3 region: CASSSSGGSADTQYF.

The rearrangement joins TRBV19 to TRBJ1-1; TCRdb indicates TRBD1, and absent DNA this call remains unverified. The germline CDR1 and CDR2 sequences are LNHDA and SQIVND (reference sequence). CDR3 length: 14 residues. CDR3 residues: CASSIQGGNTEAFF.

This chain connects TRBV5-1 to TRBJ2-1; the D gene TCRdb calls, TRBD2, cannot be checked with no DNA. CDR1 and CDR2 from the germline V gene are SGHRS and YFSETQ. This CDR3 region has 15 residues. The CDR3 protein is CASSLIAGGTNEQFF.

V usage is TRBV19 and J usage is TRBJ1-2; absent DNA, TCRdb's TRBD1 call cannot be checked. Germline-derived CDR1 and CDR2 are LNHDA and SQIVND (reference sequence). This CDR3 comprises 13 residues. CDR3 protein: CASSKQGDYGYTF.

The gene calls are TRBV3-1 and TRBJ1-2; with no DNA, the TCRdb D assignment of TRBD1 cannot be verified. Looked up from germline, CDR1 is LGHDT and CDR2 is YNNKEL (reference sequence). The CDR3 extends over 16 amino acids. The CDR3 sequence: CASSPSGGPGLLGYTF.

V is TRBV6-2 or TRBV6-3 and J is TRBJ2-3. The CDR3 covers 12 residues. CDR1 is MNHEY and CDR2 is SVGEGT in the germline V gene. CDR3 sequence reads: CASSYMTDTQYF.

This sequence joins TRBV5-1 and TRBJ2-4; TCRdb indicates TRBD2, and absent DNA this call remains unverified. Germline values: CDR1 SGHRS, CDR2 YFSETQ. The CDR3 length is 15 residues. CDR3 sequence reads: CASSFGLAGMNIQYF.

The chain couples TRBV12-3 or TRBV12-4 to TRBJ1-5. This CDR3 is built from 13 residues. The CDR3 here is CASSLSSNQPQHF.

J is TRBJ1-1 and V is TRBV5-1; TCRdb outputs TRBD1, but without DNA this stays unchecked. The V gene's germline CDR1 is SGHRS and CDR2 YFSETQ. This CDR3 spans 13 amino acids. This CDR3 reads CASSRQGDAEAFF. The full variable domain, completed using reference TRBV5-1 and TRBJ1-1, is KAGVTQTPRYLIKTRGQQVTLSCSPISGHRSVSWYQQTPGQGLQFLFEYFSETQRNKGNFPGRFSGRQFSNSRSEMNVSTLELGDSALYLCASSRQGDAEAFFGQGTRLTVV.

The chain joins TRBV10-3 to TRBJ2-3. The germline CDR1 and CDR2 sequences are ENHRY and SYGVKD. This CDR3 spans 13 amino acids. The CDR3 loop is CATDSWGTDTQYF.

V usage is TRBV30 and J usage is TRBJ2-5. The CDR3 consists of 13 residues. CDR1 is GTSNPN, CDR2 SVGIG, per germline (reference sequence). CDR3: CAWSQLTPETQYF.

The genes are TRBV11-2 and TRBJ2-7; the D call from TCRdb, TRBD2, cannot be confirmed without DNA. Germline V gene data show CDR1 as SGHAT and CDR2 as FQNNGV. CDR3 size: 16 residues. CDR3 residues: CASSPSMRERPYEQYF.